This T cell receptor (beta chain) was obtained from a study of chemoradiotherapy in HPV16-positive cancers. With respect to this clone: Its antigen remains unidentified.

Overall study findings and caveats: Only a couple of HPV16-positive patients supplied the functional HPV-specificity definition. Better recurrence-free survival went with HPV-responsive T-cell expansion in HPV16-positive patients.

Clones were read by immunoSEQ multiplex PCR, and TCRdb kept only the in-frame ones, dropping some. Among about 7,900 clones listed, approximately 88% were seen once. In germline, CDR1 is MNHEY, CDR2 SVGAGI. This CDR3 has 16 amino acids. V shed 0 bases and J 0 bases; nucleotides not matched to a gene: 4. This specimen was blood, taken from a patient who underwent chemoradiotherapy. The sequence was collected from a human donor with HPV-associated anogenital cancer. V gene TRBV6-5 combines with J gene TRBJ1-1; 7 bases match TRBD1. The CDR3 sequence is CASSYSGTDMNTEAFF. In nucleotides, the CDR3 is TGTGCCAGCAGTTACTCCGGGACAGACATGAACACTGAAGCTTTCTTT.